The rows below give T cell receptor beta chains drawn from one sample of a study of metastatic and nonmetastatic thyroid tumors. TCRdb re-clonotyped the PCR reads via MiXCR. The sample has about 30,000 clones; roughly a quarter are singletons. Sequencing was carried out using blood. The receptors originated from a female donor with papillary thyroid cancer or a benign thyroid nodule (not recorded which). Some clones in this sample may be carry-over from other donors' samples. The CDR3 runs from the conserved cysteine through the conserved F or W. The order of the fields is D gene, clone size, V gene, J gene, CDR3 DNA, CDR3 protein. The D gene is left open where the match is weak. Size is omitted from some rows. Given values are once, few, many or a class for expanded clones.

TRBD1	NA	TRBV10-3	TRBJ1-5	TGTGCCATTCAAGCCGGGACAGGGATCTATAGCTATCAGCCCAAGCAATTT	CAIQAGTGIYSYQPKQF
NA	many	TRBV11-3	TRBJ2-5	TGTGCCAGCAGCACCCTGTGGGAGTTCCAAGAGACCCAGTACTTC	CASSTLWEFQETQYF
NA	many	TRBV3-1	TRBJ2-7	TGTGCCAGCAGCCAAGTCGGGACGTTAACCTACGAGCAGTACTTC	CASSQVGTLTYEQYF
NA	medium-sized	TRBV2	TRBJ2-7	TGTGCCAGCAGTGAACAAGGGTACGAGCAGTACTTC	CASSEQGYEQYF
NA	many	TRBV29-1	TRBJ1-4	TGCAGCGTTGTGGCGGGTGCAACTAATGAAAAACTGTTTTTT	CSVVAGATNEKLFF
TRBD1	many	TRBV10-3	TRBJ1-1	TGTGCCACCCTTAAAGGACAGGGGGCAATTGGTGAAGCTTTCTTT	CATLKGQGAIGEAFF
NA	medium-sized	TRBV6-1	TRBJ1-2	TGTGCCAGCAGACCCGGGACAACTGTTCATGGCTACACCTTC	CASRPGTTVHGYTF
TRBD1	many	TRBV28	TRBJ1-4	TGTGCCACCTTTGGACAGGGACGGGAAAAACTGTTTTTT	CATFGQGREKLFF
NA	NA	TRBV19	TRBJ1-5	TGTGCCAGTAGTTGGCAGAGAAATCAGCCCCAGCATTTT	CASSWQRNQPQHF
NA	NA	TRBV6-1	TRBJ1-2	TGTGCCAGCACCCCGTCCGTACAGCGCTTCGGCTACACCTTC	CASTPSVQRFGYTF
NA	many	TRBV12-5	TRBJ2-5	TGTGCTAGTGGTTTGCAGGGGGGGCAAGAGACCCAGTACTTC	CASGLQGGQETQYF
TRBD1	many	TRBV29-1	TRBJ2-5	TGCACAGCACAGGGGCCGGGAAAGCAGACCCAGTACTTC	CTAQGPGKQTQYF
TRBD2	NA	TRBV24-1	TRBJ2-1	TGTGCCACCAGAGCCACCGGTACTAGCGTGAGTAGGCAGTTCTTC	CATRATGTSVSRQFF
NA	many	TRBV10-3	TRBJ1-1	TGTGCCATCAGTGAGTCGGGATTAAACACTGAAGCTTTCTTT	CAISESGLNTEAFF
NA	medium-sized	TRBV6-2/TRBV6-3	TRBJ1-1	TGTGCCAGCAGGGGCTCACTCGGAAGGGGATACATGAACACTGAAGCTTTCTTT	CASRGSLGRGYMNTEAFF
NA	once	TRBV12-3/TRBV12-4	TRBJ1-4	TGTGCCACTAAAGGGGCAACTAATGAAGAACTGGTGTTT	CATKGATNEELVF
NA	once	TRBV3-1	TRBJ2-7	TGTGCCAGCAGCAAAGACAGTTTTCGAGAGCAGTACTTC	CASSKDSFREQYF
NA	medium-sized	TRBV6-5	TRBJ2-7	TGTGCCAGCAGTTACTCAGCCTACGAGCAGTACTTC	CASSYSAYEQYF
NA	medium-sized	TRBV6-1	TRBJ1-2	TGTGCCAGCAGTACCCAGGGTTATGGCTACACCTTC	CASSTQGYGYTF
NA	NA	TRBV12-3/TRBV12-4	TRBJ2-2	TGTGCCATCAGTTGGGTCGGGCTTAGCCCCGGGGACCTGTTTTTT	CAISWVGLSPGDLFF
TRBD2	many	TRBV12-3/TRBV12-4	TRBJ2-4	TGTGCCAGCAGTTGGTCTAGCGGGAGGATACTGAAAAACATTCAGTACTTC	CASSWSSGRILKNIQYF
NA	NA	TRBV7-9	TRBJ2-2	TGTGCCAGCAGCTTAGAGGACACCTGGGAGCTGTTTTTT	CASSLEDTWELFF
TRBD1	NA	TRBV11-2	TRBJ2-1	TGTGCCACCAGCCTACAGGGGACGAGGTCCTACATTGAGCAGTTCTTC	CATSLQGTRSYIEQFF
TRBD1	many	TRBV19	TRBJ2-5	TGTGCCAGTAGTCCAACGGGACAGCCTATCCAAGAGACCCAGTACTTC	CASSPTGQPIQETQYF
NA	many	TRBV27	TRBJ2-7	TGTGCCAGCAGTTTATCTAAGAACTACGAGCAGTACTTC	CASSLSKNYEQYF
NA	many	TRBV19	TRBJ2-3	TGTGCCAGTAGTATCGGGGGTCGTGGGCGGGGAGATACGCAGTATTTT	CASSIGGRGRGDTQYF
NA	many	TRBV12-5	TRBJ2-2	TGTGCTAGTGGTTTGGTACTCGCGCAGAACACCGGGGAGCTGTTTTTT	CASGLVLAQNTGELFF
NA	medium-sized	TRBV30	TRBJ2-7	TGTGCCTGGAAATCTTCAGGATACGAGCAGTACTTC	CAWKSSGYEQYF
NA	many	TRBV19	TRBJ1-5	TGTGCCAGCACATCGAGAGGAGGCAATCAGCCCCAGCATTTT	CASTSRGGNQPQHF
NA	NA	TRBV6-5	TRBJ1-1	TGTCCCAGCAGTTACTCAGAGGGAACTGAAGCTTTCTTT	CPSSYSEGTEAFF
NA	few	TRBV27	TRBJ1-2	TGTGCCAGCAGTCGACAGGTTGTTAACTATGGCTACACCTTC	CASSRQVVNYGYTF
NA	many	TRBV14	TRBJ2-1	TGTGCCAGCAGCCAAGAAGGCTGGGCTAGCGCCTACAATGAGCAGTTCTTC	CASSQEGWASAYNEQFF
TRBD1	few	TRBV19	TRBJ2-7	TGTGCCAGTAGGAACGACAGGGAAAAAACCTACGAGCAGTACTTC	CASRNDREKTYEQYF
NA	few	TRBV6-2/TRBV6-3	TRBJ2-7	TGTGCCAGCAGCCACTCGGGGCGGATCTCCTACGAGCAGTACTTC	CASSHSGRISYEQYF
TRBD2	NA	TRBV5-1	TRBJ2-2	TGCGCCAGCAGGTGGGGGGGACTAGCGGGAGGAGTCGCCGGGGAGCTGTTTTTT	CASRWGGLAGGVAGELFF
TRBD2	many	TRBV11-3	TRBJ2-1	TGTGCCAGCAGTACACCCCCGGGACTAGCTCGACATGAGCAGTTCTTC	CASSTPPGLARHEQFF
TRBD2	NA	TRBV14	TRBJ2-1	TGCGCCAGCAGCCAAGTCATGCGTTCTAGCGGGAGGAGCTCCTACAATGAGCAGTTCTTC	CASSQVMRSSGRSSYNEQFF
NA	few	TRBV30	TRBJ1-6	TGTGCATGGAGTGGAGAGGGGATTAATTCACACCTCCACTTT	CAWSGEGINSHLHF
TRBD2	many	TRBV6-2/TRBV6-3	TRBJ2-7	TGTGCCAGCAGTTACGCCCGGGGGGACTACGAGCAGTACTTC	CASSYARGDYEQYF
NA	many	TRBV28	TRBJ1-1	TGTGCCAGCAGTTTATTTTTTCGGGGGGCGTACACTGAAGCTTTCTTT	CASSLFFRGAYTEAFF
TRBD1	NA	TRBV5-1	TRBJ2-7	TGCGCCAGCAGCCGGGACAGTTACGAGCAGTACTTC	CASSRDSYEQYF
NA	many	TRBV27	TRBJ2-3	TGTGCCAGCAGTTTATTCAGGGGATGGGGCACAGATACGCAGTATTTT	CASSLFRGWGTDTQYF
NA	many	TRBV28	TRBJ1-1	TGTGCCACCAGCCCCGCGGGGTGGGGCACTGAAGCTTTCTTT	CATSPAGWGTEAFF
NA	many	TRBV12-3/TRBV12-4	TRBJ2-7	TGTGCCAGCAGTTTACAGCCCTACGAGCAGTACTTC	CASSLQPYEQYF
NA	many	TRBV28	TRBJ1-1	TGTGCCAGCAGTTTAGAGGTTACATGGAACACTGAAGCTTTCTTT	CASSLEVTWNTEAFF
TRBD2	medium-sized	TRBV6-6	TRBJ2-7	TGTGCCAGCAGTTACAGGCTAGCGGGAGAGTTCCCCTACGAGCAGTACTTC	CASSYRLAGEFPYEQYF
NA	many	TRBV6-1	TRBJ2-1	TGTGCCAGCAGACTGACTAGTAGGGTCTACAATGAGCAGTTCTTC	CASRLTSRVYNEQFF
TRBD2	medium-sized	TRBV2	TRBJ2-7	TGTGCCAGCAGTGACGTAGCGGGAGGCGCCCACGAGCAGTACTTC	CASSDVAGGAHEQYF
TRBD2	many	TRBV7-9	TRBJ2-7	TGTGCCAGCAGCCTGCTAGCGGCTGCAGGGGAGCAGTACTTC	CASSLLAAAGEQYF
TRBD1	many	TRBV6-1	TRBJ2-5	TGTGCCAGCAAACGACAGGGAGAGACCCAGTACTTC	CASKRQGETQYF
NA	many	TRBV3-1	TRBJ2-2	TGTGCCAGCAGCCCCCCGAAGGGGCTGACCGGGGAGCTGTTTTTT	CASSPPKGLTGELFF
NA	few	TRBV5-1	TRBJ2-2	TGCGCCAGTAGCCTACCCGACAGTATGCTCGGGGAGCTGTTTTTT	CASSLPDSMLGELFF
TRBD1	NA	TRBV9	TRBJ2-1	TGTGCCAGCAGCGTAGGGGGGGACAGGTACAATGAGCAGTTCTTC	CASSVGGDRYNEQFF
TRBD1	medium-sized	TRBV27	TRBJ2-1	TGTGCCAGCAGTTTATACCGGGACAGGGCGAATGAGCAGTTCTTC	CASSLYRDRANEQFF
TRBD1	many	TRBV30	TRBJ1-4	TGTGCCTGGAAGACAGGGTCAGGGGAAAAACTGTTTTTT	CAWKTGSGEKLFF
NA	once	TRBV6-1	TRBJ1-6	TGTGCCAGCAGCCCAACAGGGAGCTCCTATAATTCACCCCTCCACTTT	CASSPTGSSYNSPLHF